This passage covers 30 T cell receptor beta chains from one sample sequenced in a study of blood T cell repertoires in COVID-19 (dated by TCRdb to about 2020). The library was built by means of the immunoSEQ multiplex PCR assay. In its TCRdb copy, this immuneACCESS table keeps in-frame sequences only and misses some clones. Where compared with another copy, unresolved V genes explain less than half of these, and the others have no known cause. For this sample there are about 250,000 clones; 85% appear just once. The biggest ten clones account for roughly 4.6% of the sample. The sample comprised peripheral blood. The receptors were gathered from a man aged 50 to 60 with active or convalescent COVID-19.

The rearrangement uses TRBV7-8 and TRBJ1-1; D is ambiguous. The CDR3 totals 14 residues. CDR1 is SGHVS and CDR2 is FQNEAQ in the germline V gene. The germline V and J ends were trimmed by 2 bases and 7 bases, with 14 bases remaining between them. Here the CDR3 reads CASSLREGLYEAFF. The CDR3, as DNA: TGTGCCAGCAGCTTAAGGGAGGGCTTATATGAAGCTTTCTTT.

The V gene is TRBV9, the J gene TRBJ1-4; D may be TRBD1 (5 bases). CDR1 and CDR2 from the germline V gene are SGDLS and YYNGEE. The CDR3 loop spans 16 amino acids. V gave up 4 bases and J gave up 7 bases, with 20 bases separating them. CDR3 DNA sequence: TGTGCCAGCAGCCCCAGTGGAGCAGGGTCGGGTGAAAAACTGTTTTTT. It is translated as CASSPSGAGSGEKLFF.

The V and J genes are TRBV9 and TRBJ2-7, with a tentative D call TRBD2 (6 bases). The germline gives CDR1 SGDLS, CDR2 YYNGEE. Deletions cut 3 bases from V and 0 bases from J, with 16 bases between. The CDR3 spans 16 residues. The CDR3 DNA reads TGTGCCAGCAGCGCCACCGGGACTCCAAGCTCCTACGAGCAGTACTTC. Protein sequence: CASSATGTPSSYEQYF.

V and J are TRBV30 and TRBJ2-2, with 7 bases identical to TRBD1. V dropped 0 bases and J dropped 6; count of bases not matched to a gene: 19. CDR1 is GTSNPN, CDR2 SVGIG, per germline (reference sequence). CDR3 length: 19 amino acids. CDR3 DNA: TGTGCCTGGAGTGTAGGGGGCCGCACAGTACCACCCAAGGCCGGGGAGCTGTTTTTT. Protein: CAWSVGGRTVPPKAGELFF.

The table lists this clone with a count of one. The chain links TRBV19 to TRBJ1-1, with 8 bases lining up with TRBD1. The CDR3 spans 15 residues. Per germline, CDR1 LNHDA and CDR2 SQIVND (reference sequence). V gave up 5 bases and J gave up 3 bases; unmatched junction bases: 8. CDR3 residues: CASSGQGLGDTEAFF. CDR3 DNA: TGTGCCAGTAGTGGACAGGGCTTAGGGGACACTGAAGCTTTCTTT.

This clone appeared a few times. The rearrangement joins TRBV4-1 to TRBJ1-2; 8 bases map to TRBD1. The V segment lost 1 base and the J segment 8 bases; nucleotides outside the gene matches: 9. Germline lookup yields CDR1 MGHRA and CDR2 YSYEKL. The CDR3 runs to 15 residues. The CDR3 DNA is TGCGCCAGCAGCCAAGTTATAGGACAGGGTCAAGGCTACACCTTC. Translating gives CASSQVIGQGQGYTF.

This sequence joins TRBV18 and TRBJ1-2; TRBD1 is a possible D gene (6 bases). The CDR3 sequence is 14 residues long. Germline CDR1 and CDR2: KGHSH and LQKENI. Trimming shortened V by 3 bases and J by 2 bases, and 10 bases separated the two germline ends. The DNA of the CDR3 is TGTGCCAGCTCACCTCGGGACAAGAACTATGGCTACACCTTC. Its translation is CASSPRDKNYGYTF.

This clone was seen more than once but under ten times. The chain recombines TRBV5-4 with TRBJ1-2; tentatively, D is TRBD1 (5 bases). CDR1 and CDR2 from the germline V gene are SGHNT and YYREEE (reference sequence). The CDR3 is made up of 15 amino acids. The V end lost 1 base, the J end lost 2 bases, and 12 bases lay between the germline ends. DNA for the CDR3: TGTGCCAGCAGCTTGTCTGCAGGGTTAAACTATGGCTACACCTTC. Amino acid sequence: CASSLSAGLNYGYTF.

The gene calls are TRBV27 and TRBJ1-1; D may be TRBD1 (6 bases). The V end was cut by 7 bases, the J end by 9 bases, with 12 bases between. Germline CDR1 reads MNHEY; CDR2 reads SMNVEV (reference sequence). CDR3 length equals 11 residues. CDR3 DNA sequence: TGTGCCAGCACGTCCAGGGGTAAAGCTTTCTTT. Translated, it gives CASTSRGKAFF.

The chain joins TRBV29-1 to TRBJ1-1; D is possibly TRBD1 (6 bases). Trimming pared 0 bases from V and 11 bases from J, leaving 13 bases between. The germline gives CDR1 SQVTM, CDR2 ANQGSEA. CDR3 length equals 12 residues. The CDR3, as DNA: TGCAGCGTTGAAGACCTGGGAGGGGGGGCTTTCTTT. It yields the protein CSVEDLGGGAFF.

The chain combines TRBV19 with TRBJ2-5; possible D gene TRBD1, 6 bases. This CDR3 has 15 residues. Germline values: CDR1 LNHDA, CDR2 SQIVND (reference sequence). The ends were cut back, 4 bases at V and 2 bases at J, with 14 bases in the middle. The CDR3 nucleotides are TGTGCCAGTAGTACTACAGGGATCTTACAAGAGACCCAGTACTTC. Residues: CASSTTGILQETQYF.

V usage is TRBV12-3 or TRBV12-4 and J usage is TRBJ2-7; D perhaps matches TRBD1 (5 bases). This CDR3 comprises 13 residues. V dropped 6 bases and J dropped 3 bases, with 12 bases sitting between them. This CDR3 reads CASRVDTDYEQYF. DNA for the CDR3: TGTGCCAGCAGGGTGGACACGGACTACGAGCAGTACTTC.

This rearrangement joins TRBV5-1 to TRBJ2-1; the D gene is possibly TRBD2 (6 bases). This CDR3 comprises 15 residues. Germline-derived CDR1 and CDR2 are SGHRS and YFSETQ. The V end was cut by 1 base, the J end by 1 base, with 9 bases between. The CDR3 is CASSLNGGSYNEQFF. The CDR3, as DNA: TGCGCCAGCAGCTTGAACGGGGGTTCCTACAATGAGCAGTTCTTC.

This clone was detected ten times or more. The V and J genes are TRBV7-9 and TRBJ1-6, with TRBD1 matching over 8 bases. J gave up 7 bases and V 3 bases, and 2 bases lay outside the gene matches. From germline, CDR1 is SEHNR and CDR2 FQNEAQ (reference sequence). The CDR3 extends over 14 amino acids. The CDR3 loop is CASSFTGGNSPLHF. DNA of the CDR3: TGTGCCAGCAGCTTTACAGGGGGGAATTCACCCCTCCACTTT. Full variable domain (outside the CDR3, taken from reference TRBV7-9 and TRBJ1-6): DTGVSQNPRHKITKRGQNVTFRCDPISEHNRLYWYRQTLGQGPEFLTYFQNEAQLEKSRLLSDRFSAERPKGSFSTLEIQRTEQGDSAMYLCASSFTGGNSPLHFGNGTRLTVT.

The gene calls are TRBV5-1 and TRBJ1-1, with TRBD1 identical over 9 bases. This CDR3 region has 14 residues. CDR1 and CDR2 from the germline V gene are SGHRS and YFSETQ. Unmatched junction bases numbered 5, after V lost 3 bases and J lost 5 bases. The CDR3, as DNA: TGCGCCAGCAGCTCCGGACAGGGGAGAACTGAAGCTTTCTTT. Translating gives CASSSGQGRTEAFF.

The rearrangement uses TRBV2 and TRBJ1-3; the match to TRBD1 covers 9 bases. The CDR3 runs to 16 residues. CDR1 and CDR2 (germline): SNHLY, FYNNEI. V lost 6 bases, J lost 0 bases, and 6 bases stayed unmatched. The CDR3 coding sequence is TGTGCCAGCAGCAAGGACAGGGGAAGCTCTGGAAACACCATATATTTT. Its protein is CASSKDRGSSGNTIYF.

J is TRBJ2-7 and V is TRBV3-1 (or the pseudogene TRBV3-2); 8 bases align to TRBD1. V was pared by 6 bases and J by 5 bases, with 6 bases of the junction left unmatched. The germline gives CDR1 LGHDT, CDR2 YNNKEL (reference sequence). This CDR3 is 13 amino acids long. The CDR3 protein is CASRRQGNHEQYF. DNA of the CDR3: TGTGCCAGCAGACGACAGGGGAACCACGAGCAGTACTTC.

The J gene is TRBJ2-3, the V gene TRBV5-1, with a tentative D call TRBD2 (6 bases). The germline V and J ends were trimmed by 0 bases and 5 bases, with 13 bases remaining between them. Germline assignment: CDR1 SGHRS and CDR2 YFSETQ. This CDR3 region has 15 residues. The CDR3 reads CASSLDTGVVDTQYF. DNA for the CDR3: TGCGCCAGCAGCTTGGATACGGGAGTGGTAGATACGCAGTATTTT.

The rearrangement uses TRBV4-2 and TRBJ2-7, with 14 bases that match TRBD2. The CDR3 is made up of 17 amino acids. J lost 0 bases, V lost 2 bases, and 3 bases had no gene match. Germline V gene data show CDR1 as LGHNA and CDR2 as YNFKEQ. CDR3 region: CASSQRGLAGDSYEQYF. The CDR3 DNA is TGTGCCAGCAGCCAAAGGGGACTAGCGGGGGACTCCTACGAGCAGTACTTC.

This clone was observed once. The chain links TRBV6-4 to TRBJ2-3, with TRBD2 matching 14 bases. V gave up 2 bases and J gave up 4 bases; unmatched junction bases: 11. This CDR3 is built from 19 residues. CDR1 and CDR2 from the germline V gene are MRHNA and SNTAGT. The CDR3 DNA reads TGTGCCAGCAGTGACCCCGGGACTAGCGGGAGTAAGGCCTCAGATACGCAGTATTTT. Translating it yields CASSDPGTSGSKASDTQYF.

V usage is TRBV6-8 and J usage is TRBJ2-2; 8 bases fit TRBD2. Per germline, CDR1 MNHGY and CDR2 SAAAGT. With 8 bases clipped from V and 1 base from J, the junction kept 6 bases outside the gene matches. The CDR3 spans 15 residues. CDR3 bases: TGTGCCAGCGGGGTAGCGGGGTTGAACACCGGGGAGCTGTTTTTT. Amino acids: CASGVAGLNTGELFF.

This clone was picked up a small number of times. This chain uses TRBV5-1 with TRBJ1-1, with D possibly being TRBD1 (6 bases). The CDR3 has 12 amino acids. The germline CDR1 and CDR2 sequences are SGHRS and YFSETQ. Trimming removed 2 bases at V and 6 bases at J, with 8 bases between. Written as DNA, the CDR3 is TGCGCCAGCAGCTTACAGGGCCCTGAAGCTTTCTTT. As protein: CASSLQGPEAFF.

The rearrangement links TRBV29-1 to TRBJ2-7, with 11 bases matching TRBD2. Germline CDR1 is SQVTM and CDR2 is ANQGSEA. With V trimmed by 4 bases and J by 6 bases, 5 bases remained unmatched. The CDR3 contains 13 residues. The CDR3 DNA reads TGCAGCGTTGTGGTAGCGGGAGGGTTCGAGCAGTACTTC. This codes for CSVVVAGGFEQYF.

The chain couples TRBV5-1 to TRBJ2-4; 8 bases map to TRBD2. Germline V gene sequence: CDR1 SGHRS, CDR2 YFSETQ. The CDR3 is 14 residues long. The trim removed 0 bases at V and 6 bases at J, leaving 2 bases unmatched. For the CDR3, the DNA is TGCGCCAGCAGCTTGGAGCTAGCGGGAAACATTCAGTACTTC. This sequence encodes CASSLELAGNIQYF.

This clone was recorded a few times. The V and J genes are TRBV15 and TRBJ1-5; TRBD1 aligns across 11 bases. Germline V lookup: CDR1 LNHNV, CDR2 YYDKDF (reference sequence). J gave up 0 bases and V 3 bases, and 10 bases lay outside the gene matches. The CDR3 runs 19 residues. CDR3 protein: CATSSLTGTGGYSNQPQHF. CDR3 nucleotide sequence: TGTGCCACCAGCAGCTTAACCGGGACAGGGGGATATAGCAATCAGCCCCAGCATTTT. The full variable domain, rest sourced from reference TRBV15 and TRBJ1-5, is DAMVIQNPRYQVTQFGKPVTLSCSQTLNHNVMYWYQQKSSQAPKLLFHYYDKDFNNEADTPDNFQSRRPNTSFCFLDIRSPGLGDTAMYLCATSSLTGTGGYSNQPQHFGDGTRLSIL.

The rearrangement links TRBV10-3 to TRBJ1-6; 7 nucleotides align to TRBD1. V was pared by 4 bases and J by 8 bases, with 20 bases of the junction left unmatched. This CDR3 has 19 amino acids. CDR1 and CDR2 from the germline V gene are ENHRY and SYGVKD. The CDR3 bases are TGTGCCATCAGTGCCACCGGGACAGTGGCAAGTCACTTGGATTCACCCCTCCACTTT. Its translation is CAISATGTVASHLDSPLHF.

This clone was counted once. V usage is TRBV7-9 and J usage is TRBJ1-5; 12 bases are a match to TRBD1. Germline V CDR1 and CDR2: SEHNR, FQNEAQ (reference sequence). V dropped 6 bases and J dropped 6; count of bases not matched to a gene: 12. The CDR3 has 17 residues. CDR3 coding DNA: TGTGCCAGCAGTGGACCGCGGGACAGGGGGCGAGTTCAGCCCCAGCATTTT. Translated, it gives CASSGPRDRGRVQPQHF.

This chain links TRBV18 with TRBJ1-2; possibly TRBD1 for D (5 bases). The length of the CDR3 is 13 residues. In germline, CDR1 is KGHSH, CDR2 LQKENI. Trimming stripped 6 bases from V and 3 bases from J, with 11 bases between. This CDR3 is CASSLDRHYGYTF. The DNA of the CDR3 is TGTGCCAGCTCTCTAGACAGACACTATGGCTACACCTTC.

This chain joins TRBV9 and TRBJ2-1, with a possible D match to TRBD2 (6 bases). V was cut by 4 bases and J by 7 bases, with 18 bases left in between. Germline V gene sequence: CDR1 SGDLS, CDR2 YYNGEE. This CDR3 comprises 15 residues. CDR3 nucleotide sequence: TGTGCCAGCAGCCCCCCTACGGGAGTTTTAAATGAGCAGTTCTTC. Encoded protein: CASSPPTGVLNEQFF.

The V and J genes are TRBV4-2 and TRBJ2-1; weak D call: TRBD2 (6 bases). Looked up from germline, CDR1 is LGHNA and CDR2 is YNFKEQ. Trimming removed 0 bases at V and 2 bases at J, with 8 bases between. The CDR3 is 15 residues long. As DNA, the CDR3 is TGTGCCAGCAGCCAAGACGGGAGTACCTACAATGAGCAGTTCTTC. Translating it yields CASSQDGSTYNEQFF.